What follows are 5 T cell receptor beta chains derived from one specimen sequenced in a study of naive CD8 T cells in extremely preterm neonates. Sequenced by immunoSEQ multiplex PCR; TCRdb stores in-frame clones only, minus some. Here the sample spans several thousand clones, under 98% being singletons. The sequenced material came from naive CD8+ T cells from blood. The receptors here all came from a human donor in good health.

There are a few counts of this clone. The rearrangement links TRBV7-9 to TRBJ1-6; unclear D gene. The length of the CDR3 is 16 residues. Trimming stripped 1 base from V and 5 bases from J, with 12 bases between. Germline V gives CDR1 SEHNR, CDR2 FQNEAQ (reference sequence). CDR3 coding DNA: TGTGCCAGCAGCTTAGTAGGGAGTACGGATAATTCACCCCTCCACTTT. Protein: CASSLVGSTDNSPLHF.

The chain joins TRBV5-5 to TRBJ1-2; D is perhaps TRBD1 (5 bases). V was shortened by 2 bases and J by 3 bases, with 8 bases between the two germline ends. Per germline, CDR1 SGHKS and CDR2 YYEKEE (reference sequence). The CDR3 spans 13 residues. CDR3 in amino acids: CASSLQEHYGYTF. The CDR3 DNA follows: TGTGCCAGCAGCTTACAGGAACACTATGGCTACACCTTC.

This clone is a singleton in its sample. A junction end diverges from the germline sequence, so it may reflect a read error. The J gene is TRBJ2-2, the V gene TRBV7-9; no reliable D call. CDR1 is SEHNR and CDR2 is FQNEAQ in the germline V gene (reference sequence). The CDR3 runs to 13 residues. As DNA, the CDR3 is TGTGCCAGCAGCTTAGATAACACCGAGGAGCTGTTTTTT. Translating it yields CASSLDNTEELFF.

The chain couples TRBV9 to TRBJ1-2, with D possibly matching TRBD1 (5 bases). Trimming removed 0 bases at V and 2 bases at J, with 14 bases between. The CDR3 spans 16 residues. Germline CDR1 and CDR2: SGDLS and YYNGEE. The CDR3 is CASSVATIDRNYGYTF. DNA for the CDR3: TGTGCCAGCAGCGTAGCTACGATCGACAGAAACTATGGCTACACCTTC. Complete variable domain (other parts from reference TRBV9 and TRBJ1-2): DSGVTQTPKHLITATGQRVTLRCSPRSGDLSVYWYQQSLDQGLQFLIQYYNGEERAKGNILERFSAQQFPDLHSELNLSSLELGDSALYFCASSVATIDRNYGYTFGSGTRLTVV.

The chain is built from TRBV19 and TRBJ1-1, with 11 bases identical to TRBD1. The CDR3 length is 14 residues. Germline V CDR1 and CDR2: LNHDA, SQIVND (reference sequence). V was pared by 10 bases and J by 6 bases, with 10 bases of the junction left unmatched. CDR3 DNA sequence: TGTGCCACCTCGAGGAGGACAGGGGGCCCTGAAGCTTTCTTT. This encodes CATSRRTGGPEAFF.